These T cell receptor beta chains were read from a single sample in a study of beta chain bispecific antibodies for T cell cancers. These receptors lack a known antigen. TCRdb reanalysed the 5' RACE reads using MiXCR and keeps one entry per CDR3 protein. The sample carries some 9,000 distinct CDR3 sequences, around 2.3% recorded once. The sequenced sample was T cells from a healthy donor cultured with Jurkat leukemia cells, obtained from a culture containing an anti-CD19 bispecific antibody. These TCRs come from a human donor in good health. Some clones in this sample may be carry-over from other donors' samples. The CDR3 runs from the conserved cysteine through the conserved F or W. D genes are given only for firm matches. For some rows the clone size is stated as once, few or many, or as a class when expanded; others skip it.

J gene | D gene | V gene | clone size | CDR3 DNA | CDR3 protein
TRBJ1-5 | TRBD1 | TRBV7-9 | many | TGTGCCAGCAGCTTAGGGCAGGGGGAAGATCAGCCCCAGCATTTT | CASSLGQGEDQPQHF
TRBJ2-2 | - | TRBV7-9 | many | TGTGCCAGCAGCATGTCCCCCCCCGGGGAGCTGTTTTTT | CASSMSPPGELFF
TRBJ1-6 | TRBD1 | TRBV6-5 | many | TGTGCCAGCCGGGACAGGAATAATTCACCCCTCCACTTT | CASRDRNNSPLHF
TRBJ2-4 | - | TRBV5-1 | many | TGCGCCAGCAGCTTGGACGGGGGCGGGGCCAAAAACATTCAGTACTTC | CASSLDGGGAKNIQYF
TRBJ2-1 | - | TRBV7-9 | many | TGTGCCAGCAACAAAGAGGGCGTTGTAAATGAGCAGTTCTTC | CASNKEGVVNEQFF
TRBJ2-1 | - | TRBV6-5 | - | TGTGCCAGCAGTGGAGGGGACCAGGGCAATGAGCAGTTCTTC | CASSGGDQGNEQFF
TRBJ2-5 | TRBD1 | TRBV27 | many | TGTGCCAGCAGTTTATTGTCTAACAGGGGGCTGGAGACCCAGTACTTC | CASSLLSNRGLETQYF
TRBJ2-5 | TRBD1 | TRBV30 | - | TGTGCCTGGAGTGCTGGGACAGGGTATGGAGAGACCCAGTACTTC | CAWSAGTGYGETQYF
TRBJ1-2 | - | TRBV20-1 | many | TGCAGTGCTAATAAGGGCTCCTCAGGAGGCTACACCTTC | CSANKGSSGGYTF
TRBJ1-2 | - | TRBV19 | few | TGTGCCAGTAGTCAGGGACCGTTGGGAAGCTACACCTTC | CASSQGPLGSYTF
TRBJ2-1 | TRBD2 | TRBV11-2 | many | TGTGCCAGCAGCCAGACGGGACTAGCGGGGGGCCGTGAGCAGTTCTTC | CASSQTGLAGGREQFF
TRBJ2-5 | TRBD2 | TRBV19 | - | TGTGCCAGTAGTCCTTCTGGGACTAGCGGGGGAGAGACCCAGTACTTC | CASSPSGTSGGETQYF
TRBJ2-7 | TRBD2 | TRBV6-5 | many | TGTGCCAGCAGTTTGGGACTAGCACCCTACGAGCAGTACTTC | CASSLGLAPYEQYF
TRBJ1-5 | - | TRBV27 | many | TGTGCCAGCAGTGAACAGGGTAGCAATCAGCCCCAGCATTTT | CASSEQGSNQPQHF
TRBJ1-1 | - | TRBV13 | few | TGTGCCAGCAGCTTCGTAACGGCGTGGGAGCCCGGTGACACTGAAGCTTTCTTT | CASSFVTAWEPGDTEAFF
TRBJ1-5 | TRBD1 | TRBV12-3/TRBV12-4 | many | TGTGCCAGCAGCGACAGGGATCAGCCCCAGCATTTT | CASSDRDQPQHF
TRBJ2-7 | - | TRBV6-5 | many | TGTGCCAGCAGCCTAGCTACGCCGCGGGCATACGAGCAGTACTTC | CASSLATPRAYEQYF
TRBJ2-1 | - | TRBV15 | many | TGTGCCACCAGCAGTCTTAGCCAGGGTGAGCAGTTCTTC | CATSSLSQGEQFF
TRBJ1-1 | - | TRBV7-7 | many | TGTGCTAGCAGATCCGCTGAAGCTTTCTTT | CASRSAEAFF
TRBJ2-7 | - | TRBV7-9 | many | TGTGCCAGCAGCTTATGTACGGGGCCCGAGCAGTACTTC | CASSLCTGPEQYF
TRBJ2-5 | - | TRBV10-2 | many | TGCGCCAGTAACAAGGGAGGCTGGGAGACCCAGTACTTC | CASNKGGWETQYF
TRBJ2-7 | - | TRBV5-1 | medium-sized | TGCGCCAGCAGCTTGGATATGGGGAACGCCCTGGGCGAGCAGTACTTC | CASSLDMGNALGEQYF
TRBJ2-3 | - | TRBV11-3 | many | TGTGCCAGCAGCCCACCCTCCACAGATACGCAGTATTTT | CASSPPSTDTQYF
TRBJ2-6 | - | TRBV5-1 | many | TGCGCCAGCAGCTTGGGTTACCAAGACGTCCTGACTTTC | CASSLGYQDVLTF
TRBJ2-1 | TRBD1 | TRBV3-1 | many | TGTGCCAGCAGCCAAAGAGGGGGCGGTAACAATGAGCAGTTCTTC | CASSQRGGGNNEQFF
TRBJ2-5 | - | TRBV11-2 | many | TGTGCCAGCAGCTTAGTCATCCAAGAGACCCAGTACTTC | CASSLVIQETQYF
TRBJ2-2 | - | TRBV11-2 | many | TGTGCCAGCGGACGTCTGCTGAACACCGGGGAGCTGTTTTTT | CASGRLLNTGELFF
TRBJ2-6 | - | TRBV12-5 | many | TGTGCTAGTGGTTTGATACTAGAACGACATGGGGCCAACGTCCTGACTTTC | CASGLILERHGANVLTF
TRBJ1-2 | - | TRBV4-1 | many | TGCGCCAGCAGCCAAGATATCGGGGCAGCTGCAAACTATGGCTACACCTTC | CASSQDIGAAANYGYTF
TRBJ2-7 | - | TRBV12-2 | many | TGTGCAAGTCGCTTCTCCGTGCTGGACGAGCAGTACTTC | CASRFSVLDEQYF
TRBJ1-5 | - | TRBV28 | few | TGTGCCAGCAGTTGGGACAAACCAAATCAGCCCCAGCATTTT | CASSWDKPNQPQHF
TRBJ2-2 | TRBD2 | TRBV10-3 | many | TGTGCCATCAGTGCATTCTTGCGGGGGGGATACACCGGGGAGCTGTTTTTT | CAISAFLRGGYTGELFF
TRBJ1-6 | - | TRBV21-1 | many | TGTGCCAGCATGAGGCCCCATAATTCACCCCTCCACTTT | CASMRPHNSPLHF
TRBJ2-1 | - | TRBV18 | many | TGTGCCAGCTCACCTGTTGGGGGCAATGAGCAGTTCTTC | CASSPVGGNEQFF
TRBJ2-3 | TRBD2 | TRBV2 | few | TGTGCCAGCAGTGAAGAGTTGGCGGGGGGTAGCACAGATACGCAGTATTTT | CASSEELAGGSTDTQYF
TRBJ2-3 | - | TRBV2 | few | TGTGCCAGCAGTAGGGACATCACAGATACGCAGTATTTT | CASSRDITDTQYF
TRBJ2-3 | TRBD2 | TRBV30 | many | TGTGCCTGGAGTGTACTAGCGGCAGATACGCAGTATTTT | CAWSVLAADTQYF
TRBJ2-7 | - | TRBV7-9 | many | TGTGCCAGCAGCCTAGATAGGGGGAACTACGAGCAGTACTTC | CASSLDRGNYEQYF
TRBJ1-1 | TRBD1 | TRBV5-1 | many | TGCGCCAGCAGCGTCGGACAGGCCAACACTGAAGCTTTCTTT | CASSVGQANTEAFF
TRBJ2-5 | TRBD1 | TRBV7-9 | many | TGTGCCAGCAGCTTAGGCGACAGGGGAAGTGAGACCCAGTACTTC | CASSLGDRGSETQYF
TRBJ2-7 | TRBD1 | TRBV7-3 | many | TGTGCCAGCAGCTCGACAGGGAGTATGGGCGAGCAGTACTTC | CASSSTGSMGEQYF
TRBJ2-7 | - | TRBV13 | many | TGTGCCAGCAGCTTCGGCAGGGACTACGAGCAGTACTTC | CASSFGRDYEQYF
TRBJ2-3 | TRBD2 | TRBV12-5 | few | TGTGCTAGTGGTTTGGAAAACGGACTAGCGGGGGGGGAAGATACGCAGTATTTT | CASGLENGLAGGEDTQYF
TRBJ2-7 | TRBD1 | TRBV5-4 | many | TGTGCCAGCAGTCAGGACAGGTTGAGCTCCTACGAGCAGTACTTC | CASSQDRLSSYEQYF
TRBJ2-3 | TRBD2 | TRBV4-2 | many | TGTGCCAGCAGCCAAGGCGGGGGGGGAGATACGCAGTATTTT | CASSQGGGGDTQYF
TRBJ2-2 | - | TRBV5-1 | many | TGCGCCAGCAGCTTGGATACGAACACCGGGGAGCTGTTTTTT | CASSLDTNTGELFF
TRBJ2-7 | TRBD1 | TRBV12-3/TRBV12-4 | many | TGTGCCAGCAGTTGGGACAGACACTACGAGCAGTACTTC | CASSWDRHYEQYF
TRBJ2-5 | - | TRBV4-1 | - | TGCGCCAGCAGCCAGCTGGGCAGGGGTGTAGGAGAGACCCAGTACTTC | CASSQLGRGVGETQYF
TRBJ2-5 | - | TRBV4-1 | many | TGCGCCAGCAGCCAAGATCATCTCGAATCTTACAAAGAGACCCAGTACTTC | CASSQDHLESYKETQYF
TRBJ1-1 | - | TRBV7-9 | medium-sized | TGTGCCAGCAGCTTAGGTACAGGGAACACTGAAGCTTTCTTT | CASSLGTGNTEAFF
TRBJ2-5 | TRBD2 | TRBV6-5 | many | TGTGCCAGCAGTTACTTTCGGGGGGGCTCGGAGACCCAGTACTTC | CASSYFRGGSETQYF
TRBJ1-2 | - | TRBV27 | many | TGTGCCAGCAGTCCCTCAGGACAGATACTCTATGGCTACACCTTC | CASSPSGQILYGYTF